This note documents a single TCR beta chain sequence. No antigen is known for it. These data come from a study of cytomegalovirus exposure and HLA in healthy donors. The PCR had 60 Vbeta and 13 Jbeta primers. Profiled with immunoSEQ multiplex PCR; TCRdb holds only in-frame clones, not every one. The repertoire holds tens of thousands of clones, with under 85% as singletons. The CDR3 has 19 residues. J gave up 1 base and V 2 bases, and 12 bases lay outside the gene matches. The germline V gene has CDR1 SGHRS and CDR2 YFSETQ. Study-level findings and limits: In a later analysis, TCR association rates varied by HLA locus: DRB1 most, HLA-C fewest.

The receptor's source is a middle-aged woman in good health and CMV-seronegative. The sequenced material came from PBMCs. The V and J genes are TRBV5-1 and TRBJ2-6; 7 nucleotides line up with TRBD2. The CDR3, as DNA: TGCGCCAGCAGCTTTTGGAGTGTAGCGGGTGGGTCTGGGGCCAACGTCCTGACTTTC. This codes for CASSFWSVAGGSGANVLTF.